One sample yielded the 5 T cell receptor beta chains listed below, sequenced in a study of blood T cell repertoires in COVID-19. TCRdb's table, derived via immunoSEQ multiplex PCR, lists solely in-frame clones and lacks some. The data show about 230,000 clones, more than 65% seen once. The sequencing sample was made of peripheral blood. Source of these receptors: a woman older than 75 with acute or convalescent COVID-19.

The chain recombines TRBV5-4 with TRBJ2-1, with 9 bases matching TRBD2. CDR3 length: 16 residues. Looked up from germline, CDR1 is SGHNT and CDR2 is YYREEE (reference sequence). V shed 0 bases and J 8 bases; nucleotides not matched to a gene: 9. Here the CDR3 DNA reads TGTGCCAGCAGCTTGGGGGGTAGCGGGAGTTGGCATGAGCAGTTCTTC. It translates to CASSLGGSGSWHEQFF.

The J gene is TRBJ1-1, the V gene TRBV9, with D unclear. The CDR3 covers 13 residues. Germline lookup yields CDR1 SGDLS and CDR2 YYNGEE. The V and J ends lost 1 base and 2 bases respectively, with 6 bases between them. The CDR3 DNA reads as TGTGCCAGCAGCGTATTATTTAACACTGAAGCTTTCTTT. Translation gives CASSVLFNTEAFF. Complete variable domain (other parts from reference TRBV9 and TRBJ1-1): DSGVTQTPKHLITATGQRVTLRCSPRSGDLSVYWYQQSLDQGLQFLIQYYNGEERAKGNILERFSAQQFPDLHSELNLSSLELGDSALYFCASSVLFNTEAFFGQGTRLTVV.

The J gene is TRBJ1-1, the V gene TRBV7-2; D gene uncertain. Trimming took off 2 bases at V and 2 bases at J, with 9 bases between the two ends. The V gene's germline CDR1 is SGHTA and CDR2 FQGNSA. The CDR3 has 14 residues. Written as DNA, the CDR3 is TGTGCCAGCAGCTTAAGATGGCAAAACACTGAAGCTTTCTTT. Protein product: CASSLRWQNTEAFF.

This clone showed up just once. The DNA for the CDR3 is TGTGCCAGCAGCGACGGACTAGCGGGAGGTGATGAGCAGTTCTTC. The encoded protein is CASSDGLAGGDEQFF. The chain links TRBV7-2 to TRBJ2-1; 14 bases are a match to TRBD2. The CDR3 covers 15 residues. The trim removed 5 bases at V and 8 bases at J, leaving 5 bases unmatched. The V gene's germline CDR1 is SGHTA and CDR2 FQGNSA.

The chain employs TRBV20-1 and TRBJ2-5, with a weak D call TRBD2 (6 bases). This CDR3 comprises 14 residues. In germline, CDR1 is DFQATT, CDR2 SNEGSKA (reference sequence). The germline V and J ends were trimmed by 3 bases and 5 bases, with 16 bases remaining between them. CDR3 residues: CSASSRGGTETQYF. For the CDR3, the DNA is TGCAGTGCTAGTTCACGAGGCGGGACTGAGACCCAGTACTTC.